The rows below give T cell receptor beta chains drawn from one sample of a study of cytomegalovirus exposure and HLA in healthy donors. Profiled with immunoSEQ multiplex PCR; TCRdb holds only in-frame clones, not every one. The table includes around 150,000 clones, roughly 86% detected once. The material sequenced was PBMCs. The receptors derive from a woman aged 40-49 years in good health and CMV-seronegative. Each CDR3 is given with its conserved first and last residue. Fields, in order: V gene, J gene, clone size, D gene, CDR3 DNA, CDR3 protein. D genes are given only for firm matches. Where a row states a size, it is once, few, many or the class of an expanded clone; other rows omit it.

TRBV6-5	TRBJ2-5	.	TRBD1	TGTGCCAGCAGTTATCAGGGGGTTGGAGAGACCCAGTACTTC	CASSYQGVGETQYF
TRBV7-6	TRBJ1-3	.	.	TGTGCCAGCAGCAGTCGACAGCCCGGCGGCTCTGGAAACACCATATATTTT	CASSSRQPGGSGNTIYF
TRBV6-6	TRBJ2-7	.	TRBD2	TGTGCCAGCACACTAGCGGGAGGAGGCGAGCAGTACTTC	CASTLAGGGEQYF
TRBV6-1	TRBJ2-1	.	TRBD2	TGTGCCAGCGGTCTAGCGGAATACAATGAGCAGTTCTTC	CASGLAEYNEQFF
TRBV5-4	TRBJ2-1	.	TRBD2	TGTGCCAGCAGTCGGGACTACAGCTCCTACAATGAGCAGTTCTTC	CASSRDYSSYNEQFF
TRBV27	TRBJ2-1	.	.	TGTGCCAGCAGCCCCCTTGGCAGCGGAACCTACAATGAGCAGTTCTTC	CASSPLGSGTYNEQFF
TRBV11-2	TRBJ1-1	.	TRBD1	TGTGCCAGCAGCGCGCACAGGGGCGTCCACACTGAAGCTTTCTTT	CASSAHRGVHTEAFF
TRBV9	TRBJ2-7	.	.	TGTGCCAGCAGCGTAGGAGCGGGCGCCTACGAGCAGTACTTC	CASSVGAGAYEQYF
TRBV7-6	TRBJ1-1	.	.	TGTGCCAGCAGCTTAGTCGGGGGGGCGGCTTTCTTT	CASSLVGGAAFF
TRBV7-3	TRBJ2-1	.	.	TGTGCCAGCAGCTTGACAGCCAATGAGCAGTTCTTC	CASSLTANEQFF
TRBV6-5	TRBJ2-1	.	.	TGTGCCAGCAGACCCAGGGGAACCTACAATGAGCAGTTCTTC	CASRPRGTYNEQFF
TRBV10-3	TRBJ2-2	.	TRBD2	TGTGCCATCAGTGGGCCCCCAGCGGGAAGGAACACCGGGGAGCTGTTTTTT	CAISGPPAGRNTGELFF
TRBV4-2	TRBJ2-7	once	.	TGTGCCAGCAGCCAACTCAATCGGGGAGACTACGAGCAGTACTTC	CASSQLNRGDYEQYF
TRBV6-1	TRBJ1-1	once	.	TGTGCCATCCCGTCGGTGCGGGACACTGAAGCTTTCTTT	CAIPSVRDTEAFF
TRBV5-1	TRBJ1-3	.	TRBD1	TGCGCCAGCAGAGACCAGGGGGGCTCTGGAAACACCATATATTTT	CASRDQGGSGNTIYF
TRBV7-9	TRBJ2-7	.	TRBD1	TGTGCCAGCAGCTGGACAGGGAGTGATCACGAGCAGTACTTC	CASSWTGSDHEQYF
TRBV5-8	TRBJ1-2	.	.	TGTGCCAGCGAGACTTACAGGGTCGGCTATGGCTACACCTTC	CASETYRVGYGYTF
TRBV5-1	TRBJ2-7	.	TRBD1	TGCGCCAGCAGCCCGGAGGGACAGGACTCCTACGAGCAGTACTTC	CASSPEGQDSYEQYF
TRBV10-1	TRBJ2-1	.	.	TGCGCCAGCAGTGAACCGCCCGGGACTGTCTCCTACAATGAGCAGTTCTTC	CASSEPPGTVSYNEQFF
TRBV7-2	TRBJ2-7	.	TRBD1	TGTGCCAGCAGTTCGACCGGGACAGGAGGCAAAGGGCAGTACTTC	CASSSTGTGGKGQYF
TRBV2	TRBJ1-1	.	TRBD1	TGTGCCAGCCGGGGACAGGGTTTTGAGGCCACTGAAGCTTTCTTT	CASRGQGFEATEAFF
TRBV5-4	TRBJ2-2	.	TRBD1	TGTGCCAGCAGCTGGGACAGGTCTACCGGGGAGCTGTTTTTT	CASSWDRSTGELFF
TRBV14	TRBJ2-3	.	.	TGTGCCAGCAGCGCCCGGGACTCCTATCCGCAAGATACGCAGTATTTT	CASSARDSYPQDTQYF
TRBV5-8	TRBJ2-7	.	.	TGTGCCAGCAGCCTTGGCGGTACCTACGAGCAGTACTTC	CASSLGGTYEQYF
TRBV5-1	TRBJ2-5	.	TRBD2	TGCGCCAGCAGCCCGGGGACTAGCGGGAGTGAGCAGTACTTC	CASSPGTSGSEQYF
TRBV27	TRBJ2-3	.	.	TGTGCCAGCAGACTTAGTTGGTTGGATACGCAGTATTTT	CASRLSWLDTQYF
TRBV23-1	TRBJ2-7	.	.	TGCGCCAGCAGTCAATGGGGGACATCTATTATGGAGCAGTACTTC	CASSQWGTSIMEQYF
TRBV7-8	TRBJ2-7	.	TRBD1	TGTGCCAGCAGCCGCCGCCGGGACAGGGGGCGCTTAAGTGAGCAGTACTTC	CASSRRRDRGRLSEQYF
TRBV9	TRBJ2-3	.	TRBD2	TGTGCCAGCAGCGTAGGGGCTAGCGGAGTCACAGATACGCAGTATTTT	CASSVGASGVTDTQYF
TRBV28	TRBJ2-7	once	TRBD2	TGTGCCATCGGAGCCGGGACTAACTCCTACGAGCAGTACTTC	CAIGAGTNSYEQYF
TRBV11-3	TRBJ1-2	.	.	TGTGCCAGCAGCCCCGACACGGGGTACGGCTACACCTTC	CASSPDTGYGYTF
TRBV5-1	TRBJ2-3	.	TRBD1	TGCGCCAGCAGCTTGGGGACAGGGGGCGCAGATACGCAGTATTTT	CASSLGTGGADTQYF
TRBV14	TRBJ1-4	once	.	TGTGCCAGCAGCCGCCTCGGCGGGGGTTGGGATGAAAAACTGTTTTTT	CASSRLGGGWDEKLFF
TRBV27	TRBJ2-7	.	TRBD2	TGTGCCAGCAGTTACCGGGGACTACGCTCCTACGAGCAGTACTTC	CASSYRGLRSYEQYF
TRBV23-1	TRBJ1-5	.	TRBD1	TGCGCCAGCAGTCAGAAACAGGGGGGAGGCAATCAGCCCCAGCATTTT	CASSQKQGGGNQPQHF
TRBV5-6	TRBJ2-7	.	TRBD1	TGTGCCAGCAGCTTGGGACAGGGAGTGGGGGAGCAGTACTTC	CASSLGQGVGEQYF
TRBV18	TRBJ1-1	.	TRBD1	TGTGCCAGCTCACCGAGTACAGGGGACACTGAAGCTTTCTTT	CASSPSTGDTEAFF
TRBV5-4	TRBJ2-5	.	.	TGTGCCAGCAGCTTGGAACAGGGCCTAAGGGAGACCCAGTACTTC	CASSLEQGLRETQYF
TRBV28	TRBJ2-7	.	.	TGTGCCAGCAGTTTACACGGCGGCAGGGGTTCATACGAGCAGTACTTC	CASSLHGGRGSYEQYF
TRBV6-1	TRBJ2-2	.	.	TGTGCCAGCAGTGACCAGCGAAGGGGGACGAACACCGGGGAGCTGTTTTTT	CASSDQRRGTNTGELFF
TRBV27	TRBJ2-1	.	TRBD1	TGTGCCAGCAGTTTATTGGGACAGGGTGATGAGCAGTTCTTC	CASSLLGQGDEQFF
TRBV4-3	TRBJ1-2	.	TRBD1	TGCGCCAGCAGCCAGCCGGGACAGACCACATCAAACTATGGCTACACCTTC	CASSQPGQTTSNYGYTF
TRBV9	TRBJ2-3	.	TRBD2	TGTGCCAGCAGCGTTGCGAGCGGTGATATCCTAGCGGGAGTTGCAGATACGCAGTATTTT	CASSVASGDILAGVADTQYF
TRBV6-5	TRBJ2-7	.	.	TGTGCCAGCAGTTACTCGACCGGGTCCTCATTCTACGAGCAGTACTTC	CASSYSTGSSFYEQYF
TRBV29-1	TRBJ2-3	few	.	TGCAGCTCCTTGGGCAAGCACCCGAGCATGGATACGCAGTATTTT	CSSLGKHPSMDTQYF
TRBV7-9	TRBJ2-7	.	TRBD2	TGTGCCAGCAGCTTAGCCGGGACTACCTACGAGCAGTACTTC	CASSLAGTTYEQYF
TRBV6-6	TRBJ2-3	.	.	TGTGCCAGCAGTTACTGGGCGGGAAGCACAGATACGCAGTATTTT	CASSYWAGSTDTQYF
TRBV11-3	TRBJ2-2	.	TRBD2	TGTGCCAGCAGCTTAGTACGGACTAGCGGGAGTCCCGGGGAGCTGTTTTTT	CASSLVRTSGSPGELFF
TRBV4-2	TRBJ2-5	once	.	TGTGCCAGCAGCCAAGAAGGGGGGGCAGGGGAGACCCAGTACTTC	CASSQEGGAGETQYF
TRBV5-1	TRBJ2-5	.	.	TGCGCCAGCAGCTCTAGGGGCGCGGAGACCCAGTACTTC	CASSSRGAETQYF
TRBV13	TRBJ2-7	.	.	TGTGCCAGCAGCTTAGGCGAGTACGAGCAGTACTTC	CASSLGEYEQYF
TRBV5-4	TRBJ2-7	.	TRBD1	TGTGCCAGCAGCTTGGACAGGGGCCCCTACGAGCAGTACTTC	CASSLDRGPYEQYF
TRBV7-9	TRBJ2-7	.	TRBD1	TGTGCCAGCAGCGCCGGGACAGGGGTGGACGAGCAGTACTTC	CASSAGTGVDEQYF
TRBV30	TRBJ2-3	.	.	TGTGCCTGGAGTGTACGGGTAGATACGCAGTATTTT	CAWSVRVDTQYF
TRBV5-4	TRBJ2-1	.	TRBD1	TGTGCCAGCAGCCGGGACAGGTCGGATCCTAATGAGCAGTTCTTC	CASSRDRSDPNEQFF